This T cell receptor beta chain was captured in a study of T cell clonotyping in hematopoietic cell transplantation. Study findings and constraints: At the given depth, recipient repertoires were over 95% de novo clonotypes.

Details on this clone: The antigen remains undetermined.

Blood collection times were about day -28 and days 30, 100, 180 posttransplant. The CDR3 covers 17 residues. V lost 5 bases, J lost 0 bases, and 14 bases lay in between. The germline V gene has CDR1 SEHNR and CDR2 FQNEAQ (reference sequence). The protocol was immunoSEQ multiplex PCR, while the TCRdb copy is restricted to in-frame clones and leaves out a portion. The sample includes roughly 2,800 clones, around 80% of them seen just once. The sequencing here drew on peripheral blood mononuclear cells, taken 180 days after allogeneic stem cell transplant. This sequence was found in a male patient aged 60-70 years who had an allogeneic stem cell transplant, so T cells may come from the graft donor. Some clones in this sample may be carry-over from other donors' samples. The V and J genes are TRBV7-9 and TRBJ2-6; D gene ambiguous. CDR3 in DNA: TGTGCCAGCAGCGTTTCCGGGCCAAGCTCTGGGGCCAACGTCCTGACTTTC. It encodes CASSVSGPSSGANVLTF.